Each of the 15 T cell receptor beta chains below was sequenced from the same sample in a study of blood T cells in healthy people across ages. Combining a sample-barcoded 5' primer with a J-beta primer mix, a second PCR ran for about 7 to 12 cycles. TCRdb ran MiXCR on the 5' RACE reads and lists one entry per CDR3 protein. The repertoire holds about 970,000 distinct CDR3 sequences, with 51% as singletons. The sequenced sample consisted of blood. These TCRs come from a woman aged 55-70 years in good health.

The chain combines TRBV5-1 with TRBJ2-5; no clear D gene. The CDR3 sequence is 15 residues long. CDR1 is SGHRS, CDR2 YFSETQ, per germline. Between the trimmed V and J ends, which lost 4 bases and 5 bases, there was a span of 18 bases. The CDR3, as DNA: TGCGCCAGCAGCGCGGATCCCGGATCGTTGGAGACCCAGTACTTC. It translates to CASSADPGSLETQYF. Complete variable domain (other parts from reference TRBV5-1 and TRBJ2-5): KAGVTQTPRYLIKTRGQQVTLSCSPISGHRSVSWYQQTPGQGLQFLFEYFSETQRNKGNFPGRFSGRQFSNSRSEMNVSTLELGDSALYLCASSADPGSLETQYFGPGTRLLVL.

The chain recombines TRBV20-1 with TRBJ2-7, with 7 bases identical to TRBD1. The J call may be wrong; the DNA end is better matched by TRBJ2-5. The CDR3 runs to 12 residues. The germline V gene encodes CDR1 DFQATT and CDR2 SNEGSKA (reference sequence). The CDR3 loop is CSARQGKETQYF. In DNA, the CDR3 is TGCAGTGCCAGACAGGGCAAAGAGACCCAGTACTTC.

This clonotype was counted ten times or more. This chain uses TRBV20-1 with TRBJ2-7; D gene uncertain. The CDR3 has 12 amino acids. Trimming pared 3 bases from V and 7 bases from J, leaving 13 bases between. Germline CDR1 and CDR2: DFQATT and SNEGSKA (reference sequence). The CDR3: CSARDLPAEQYF. As DNA, the CDR3 is TGCAGTGCTAGGGACCTCCCAGCGGAGCAGTACTTC.

The rearrangement links TRBV6-5 to TRBJ1-1; 9 bases match TRBD1. The CDR3 is 16 residues long. Germline V gene data show CDR1 as MNHEY and CDR2 as SVGAGI. The V and J ends lost 5 bases and 4 bases, in that order; junction bases with no gene match: 11. In nucleotides, the CDR3 is TGTGCCAGCAGTACCATTCTGGGACAGGGCGGCACTGAAGCTTTCTTT. Its translation is CASSTILGQGGTEAFF.

This chain links TRBV11-2 with TRBJ1-1; no firm D call. Germline CDR1 reads SGHAT; CDR2 reads FQNNGV. The CDR3 covers 16 residues. Trimming shortened V by 4 bases and J by 3 bases, and 18 bases separated the two germline ends. The CDR3 DNA reads TGTGCCAGCAGCTCCTACCCGGAACCTTCGGACACTGAAGCTTTCTTT. Translating gives CASSSYPEPSDTEAFF.

The DNA of the CDR3 is TGTGCCAGCAGCGTACGTGATCCTAGCACAGATACGCAGTATTTT. Encoded protein: CASSVRDPSTDTQYF. The rearrangement uses TRBV6-6 and TRBJ2-3; D is unresolved. Germline values: CDR1 MNHNY, CDR2 SVGAGI (reference sequence). Trimming shortened V by 6 bases and J by 0 bases, and 13 bases separated the two germline ends. The CDR3 runs 15 residues.

The chain joins TRBV11-1 to TRBJ2-7; TRBD1 agrees at 9 bases. CDR1 and CDR2 (germline): SGHAT, FQDESV (reference sequence). Trimming removed 5 bases from V and 7 bases from J; junction bases left unmatched: 12. The CDR3 contains 15 residues. CDR3 sequence: CASSPRGQGFYEQYF. CDR3 sequence (DNA): TGTGCCAGCAGCCCCCGGGGACAGGGATTCTATGAGCAGTACTTC.

The CDR3 DNA sequence: TGTGCCAGCAGCTCCTCTTTCGAGCAGTACTTC. It yields the protein CASSSSFEQYF. The rearrangement uses TRBV11-2 and TRBJ2-7; D is unclear. The V end was cut by 4 bases, the J end by 6 bases, with 7 bases between. The CDR3 is 11 residues long. Germline CDR1 reads SGHAT; CDR2 reads FQNNGV.

This chain links TRBV6-2 or TRBV6-3 with TRBJ1-5; D is ambiguous. This CDR3 has 15 residues. V was trimmed by 2 bases and J by 2 bases, leaving 10 bases between them. The germline V gene has CDR1 MNHEY and CDR2 SVGEGT. The CDR3 here is CASSYGGKGNQPQHF. CDR3 bases: TGTGCCAGCAGTTACGGAGGGAAGGGCAATCAGCCCCAGCATTTT.

This clonotype was detected only a few times. The chain carries TRBV7-2 and TRBJ2-5, with 7 bases matching TRBD2. CDR1 and CDR2 from the germline V gene are SGHTA and FQGNSA. The CDR3 length is 15 residues. V shed 3 bases and J 6 bases; nucleotides not matched to a gene: 10. The CDR3 DNA reads TGTGCCAGCAGCTTTTCCGTGGGAGGGGAGAAGACCCAGTACTTC. Its protein product is CASSFSVGGEKTQYF.

This clonotype is a singleton in its sample. The chain carries TRBV6-6 and TRBJ2-1; 7 nucleotides line up with TRBD1. Germline V gene sequence: CDR1 MNHNY, CDR2 SVGAGI (reference sequence). This CDR3 has 16 amino acids. V shed 6 bases and J 8 bases; nucleotides not matched to a gene: 16. CDR3: CASSFRWGNTGDEQFF. Written as DNA, the CDR3 is TGTGCCAGCAGCTTCCGCTGGGGTAATACAGGGGATGAGCAGTTCTTC.

The count of this clonotype is one. A much larger clone differs by one base, so this may be a read error. This rearrangement joins TRBV7-2 to TRBJ2-3; D is undetermined. Germline assignment: CDR1 SGHTA and CDR2 FQGNSA. This CDR3 spans 13 amino acids. The CDR3 spells CASSLSSWDTRYF. Here the CDR3 DNA reads TGTGCCAGCAGCTTAAGCAGCTGGGATACGCGGTATTTT. The variable domain in full, with the rest retrieved from reference TRBV7-2 and TRBJ2-3, is GAGVSQSPSNKVTEKGKDVELRCDPISGHTALYWYRQSLGQGLEFLIYFQGNSAPDKSGLPSDRFSAERTGGSVSTLTIQRTQQEDSAVYLCASSLSSWDTRYFGPGTRLTVL.

The chain employs TRBV7-2 and TRBJ2-7; TRBD2 matches at 8 bases. This CDR3 has 14 residues. Germline-derived CDR1 and CDR2 are SGHTA and FQGNSA. The trim removed 1 base at V and 10 bases at J, leaving 9 bases unmatched. The CDR3 loop is CASSLDVAGGTQYF. CDR3 in DNA: TGTGCCAGCAGCTTAGACGTCGCGGGGGGAACCCAGTACTTC. Full variable domain (remainder filled in from reference TRBV7-2 and TRBJ2-7): GAGVSQSPSNKVTEKGKDVELRCDPISGHTALYWYRQSLGQGLEFLIYFQGNSAPDKSGLPSDRFSAERTGGSVSTLTIQRTQQEDSAVYLCASSLDVAGGTQYFGPGTRLTVT.

V gene TRBV7-3 combines with J gene TRBJ2-7; 7 nucleotides align to TRBD2. This CDR3 region has 15 residues. Germline CDR1 SGHTA, CDR2 FQGTGA. J gave up 4 bases and V 5 bases, and 11 bases lay outside the gene matches. In DNA form, the CDR3 reads TGTGCCAGCAGCCCGTTCGCGGGAGCAATTTACGAGCAGTACTTC. This translates into CASSPFAGAIYEQYF. Filled out from reference TRBV7-3 and TRBJ2-7, the complete variable domain reads GAGVSQTPSNKVTEKGKYVELRCDPISGHTALYWYRQSLGQGPEFLIYFQGTGAADDSGLPNDRFFAVRPEGSVSTLKIQRTERGDSAVYLCASSPFAGAIYEQYFGPGTRLTVT.

J is TRBJ2-7 and V is TRBV2, with TRBD2 matching 7 bases. Germline assignment: CDR1 SNHLY and CDR2 FYNNEI. CDR3 size: 14 residues. J gave up 2 bases and V 3 bases, and 4 bases lay outside the gene matches. The CDR3 DNA follows: TGTGCCAGCAGTGAGGCGGGGGAGGCCTACGAGCAGTACTTC. Its protein is CASSEAGEAYEQYF.